The 19 T cell receptor beta chains listed next were all sequenced from one sample in a study of CXCR3-negative and CXCR3-positive naive CD8 T cells (dated by TCRdb to about 2019). The paper's findings and limits, for the study overall: Compared with CXCR3-negative naive cells, CXCR3-positive naive cells had TRB CDR3s with higher hydrophobicity (lower Kidera factor 4), lower energy, and higher strength and volume indices.

The listed sequencing device is NextSeq 550. The Human TCR Profiling Kit (MiLaboratory) was used to prepare UMI-labeled 5' RACE TRB cDNA libraries. Each entry corresponds to one CDR3 protein sequence from reads that TCRdb reprocessed, and DNA is not given. This sample's table has entries for around 61,000 distinct CDR3 sequences. Approximately 0.72% of the sample lies in the top ten. Their antigens are not known. Sequenced: naive CXCR3+ CD8+ T cells from blood. The intended sense of this specimen's cell subset or site label: CD45RO-CCR7+CD27+CD95- naive CD8+ T cells expressing CXCR3 (TNR3+). These receptors were taken from a human donor in good health. Some clones in this sample may be carry-over from other donors' samples.

V is TRBV7-7 and J is TRBJ2-7; TCRdb returns TRBD1, unconfirmable since there is no DNA. This CDR3 spans 15 amino acids. Germline V gene lookup returns CDR1 SSHAT and CDR2 FNYEAQ (reference sequence). Here the CDR3 reads CASSPGGGNFYEQYF.

This chain connects TRBV14 to TRBJ1-1. This CDR3 comprises 17 residues. CDR1 SGHDN and CDR2 FVKESK come from the germline V gene. This CDR3 is CASSQDLGVGRDTEAFF.

The chain links TRBV7-9 to TRBJ2-2; the TCRdb call, TRBD2, lacks DNA for checking. The CDR3 has 15 residues. The germline V gene has CDR1 SEHNR and CDR2 FQNEAQ (reference sequence). The CDR3 reads CASTPPGQSTGELFF.

The V call is TRBV4-2, the J call TRBJ1-5; checking the TCRdb D call of TRBD1 is not possible without DNA. The CDR3 totals 19 residues. The germline CDR1 and CDR2 sequences are LGHNA and YNFKEQ. The CDR3 sequence: CASSQDEYQTGPLNQPQHF.

V gene TRBV7-2 combines with J gene TRBJ1-1. The CDR3 is 14 residues long. CDR1 SGHTA and CDR2 FQGNSA come from the germline V gene. CDR3 loop: CASSLDPGGTEAFF.

The chain has TRBV29-1 and TRBJ2-7; TCRdb's D call, TRBD1, is unchecked because there is no DNA. The germline gives CDR1 SQVTM, CDR2 ANQGSEA. This CDR3 contains 16 residues. The CDR3 loop is CSVELGQGGNPYEQYF.

The V and J genes are TRBV12-3 or TRBV12-4 and TRBJ2-7; TCRdb designates TRBD1, a call that cannot be tested without DNA. The CDR3 covers 17 residues. The chain's CDR3 is CASSSDGDRVSSYEQYF.

The chain recombines TRBV7-6 with TRBJ2-3. From germline, CDR1 is SGHVS and CDR2 FNYEAQ. The CDR3 runs to 14 residues. The CDR3: CASSLAYGTDTQYF.

This sequence joins TRBV12-3 or TRBV12-4 and TRBJ1-2. This CDR3 has 14 amino acids. This CDR3 reads CASSLNAGEEGYTF.

CDR3 protein: CSARLTISYEQYF. The V call is TRBV20-1, the J call TRBJ2-7. Looked up from germline, CDR1 is DFQATT and CDR2 is SNEGSKA (reference sequence). The CDR3 covers 13 residues.

V usage is TRBV14 and J usage is TRBJ1-1. Germline V gives CDR1 SGHDN, CDR2 FVKESK. This CDR3 has 14 amino acids. CDR3 sequence: CASSHSSGVTEAFF. Looking up the rest from reference TRBV14 and TRBJ1-1 gives the full variable domain: EAGVTQFPSHSVIEKGQTVTLRCDPISGHDNLYWYRRVMGKEIKFLLHFVKESKQDESGMPNNRFLAERTGGTYSTLKVQPAELEDSGVYFCASSHSSGVTEAFFGQGTRLTVV.

The CDR3 loop is CASSQETQLSSYNEQFF. The chain is built from TRBV4-3 and TRBJ2-1. This CDR3 is built from 17 residues. The germline CDR1 and CDR2 sequences are LGHNA and YSLEER.

This chain uses TRBV3-1 with TRBJ1-2; TCRdb's assignment of TRBD1 cannot be checked, as there is no DNA. Germline V lookup: CDR1 LGHDT, CDR2 YNNKEL (reference sequence). The length of the CDR3 is 17 residues. This CDR3 is CASSQVLDRGPGYGYTF.

The V and J genes are TRBV11-1 and TRBJ2-5. Germline loops: CDR1 SGHAT, CDR2 FQDESV (reference sequence). The CDR3 sequence is 15 residues long. The CDR3 is CASSLDAFGWETQYF.

The chain couples TRBV7-9 to TRBJ2-1; TCRdb's D call of TRBD2 is untestable without DNA. Germline CDR1 SEHNR, CDR2 FQNEAQ (reference sequence). This CDR3 contains 13 residues. CDR3 region: CASSYPRGNEQFF.

The chain has TRBV5-6 and TRBJ2-7. The CDR3 runs 14 residues. CDR1 and CDR2 from the germline V gene are SGHDT and YYEEEE. CDR3 residues: CASSRPDTFYEQYF.

V is TRBV20-1 and J is TRBJ1-1; TCRdb reports TRBD1, a call that lacks DNA to check it against. The germline gives CDR1 DFQATT, CDR2 SNEGSKA (reference sequence). This CDR3 region has 16 residues. This CDR3 reads CSAETGGAVKGTEAFF.

This chain connects TRBV7-8 to TRBJ2-3; TCRdb's D call of TRBD1 is untestable without DNA. Germline CDR1 reads SGHVS; CDR2 reads FQNEAQ. This CDR3 is 16 amino acids long. The CDR3 here is CASSSPSGAYTDTQYF.

CDR3 sequence reads: CASSRDTGGETQYF. The chain combines TRBV12-3 or TRBV12-4 with TRBJ2-5; TCRdb indicates TRBD1, and absent DNA this call remains unverified. CDR3 length: 14 residues.